The rows below give T cell receptor beta chains drawn from one sample of a study of OX40 agonist ivuxolimab in advanced cancers. Data came from immunoSEQ multiplex PCR; TCRdb stores just in-frame clones and leaves some out. The repertoire holds tens of thousands of clones, about 90% seen once, with approximately 7% in the top ten. This material consisted of CD4+ or CD8+ T cells sorted from blood, taken in a trial of the OX40 agonist ivuxolimab. The receptors originated from an adult with an advanced solid tumor such as melanoma, head and neck, liver or kidney cancer. The conserved cysteine and the conserved F or W are not part of the CDR3 here.

V gene: TRBV2
J gene: TRBJ2-1
CDR3 protein: ASSGGYNEQF

V gene: TRBV28
J gene: TRBJ2-7
CDR3 protein: ASNTGRRISYEQY

V gene: TRBV28
J gene: TRBJ1-2
CDR3 protein: ASKLTGFLTNYGYT

V gene: TRBV7-3
J gene: TRBJ2-1
CDR3 protein: ASSSGTSGSHNEQF

V gene: TRBV7-9
J gene: TRBJ2-4
CDR3 protein: ASSPRTGPVKNIQY

V gene: TRBV6-6
J gene: TRBJ2-1
CDR3 protein: ASSWEVEQF

V gene: TRBV5-6
J gene: TRBJ2-7
CDR3 protein: ASSLVPTGAAIFEQY

V gene: TRBV30
J gene: TRBJ1-2
CDR3 protein: AWSVGAGNYGYT

V gene: TRBV29-1
J gene: TRBJ2-3
CDR3 protein: SVKLGKTDTQY

V gene: TRBV19
J gene: TRBJ1-2
CDR3 protein: ASRKSQVGGYT

V gene: TRBV9
J gene: TRBJ1-4
CDR3 protein: ASSPRDRRATNEKLF

V gene: TRBV6-6
J gene: TRBJ1-1
CDR3 protein: ATKQGGNTEAF

V gene: TRBV7-2
J gene: TRBJ1-3
CDR3 protein: ASSLTRQGGNTIY

V gene: TRBV7-8
J gene: TRBJ2-1
CDR3 protein: ASSLLVSSGSGNEQF

V gene: TRBV7-9
J gene: TRBJ2-6
CDR3 protein: ASLRTGSGANVLT

V gene: TRBV19
J gene: TRBJ1-5
CDR3 protein: ASSMNRDSNQPQH